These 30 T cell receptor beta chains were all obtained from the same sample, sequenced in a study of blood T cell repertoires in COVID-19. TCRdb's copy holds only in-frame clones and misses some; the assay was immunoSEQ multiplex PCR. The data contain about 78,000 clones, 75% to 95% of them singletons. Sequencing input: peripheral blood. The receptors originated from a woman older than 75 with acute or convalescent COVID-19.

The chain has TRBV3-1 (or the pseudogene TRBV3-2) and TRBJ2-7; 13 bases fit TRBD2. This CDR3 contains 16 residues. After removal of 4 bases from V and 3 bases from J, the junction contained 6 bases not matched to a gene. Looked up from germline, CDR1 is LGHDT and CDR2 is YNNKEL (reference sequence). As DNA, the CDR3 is TGTGCCAGCAGCCCCGGACTAGCGGGGGCCATCTACGAGCAGTACTTC. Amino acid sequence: CASSPGLAGAIYEQYF.

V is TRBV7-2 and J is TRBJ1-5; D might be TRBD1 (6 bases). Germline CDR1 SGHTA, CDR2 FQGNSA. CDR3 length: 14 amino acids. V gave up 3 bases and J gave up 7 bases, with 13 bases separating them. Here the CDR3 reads CASSLGGRTQPQHF. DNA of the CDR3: TGTGCCAGCAGCTTGGGGGGGCGAACCCAGCCCCAGCATTTT.

Here the CDR3 DNA reads TGTGCCAGCAGTGAGGGACAGGGGAGCTATGGCTACACCTTC. It translates to CASSEGQGSYGYTF. This chain links TRBV2 with TRBJ1-2, with TRBD1 matching 10 bases. Per the germline V gene, CDR1 is SNHLY and CDR2 is FYNNEI. The CDR3 contains 14 residues. The J segment lost 4 bases and the V segment lost 3 bases, leaving 2 bases of the junction unmatched.

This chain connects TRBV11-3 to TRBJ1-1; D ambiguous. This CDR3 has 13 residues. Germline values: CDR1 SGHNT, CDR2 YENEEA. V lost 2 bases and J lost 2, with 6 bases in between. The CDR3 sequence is CASSLTENTEAFF. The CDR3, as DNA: TGTGCCAGCAGCTTAACAGAAAACACTGAAGCTTTCTTT.

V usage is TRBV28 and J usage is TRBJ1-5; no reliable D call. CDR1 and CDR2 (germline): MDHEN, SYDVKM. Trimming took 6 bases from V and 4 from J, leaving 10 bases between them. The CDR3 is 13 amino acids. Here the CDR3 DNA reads TGTGCCAGCAGCCCAACAGCTAATCAGCCCCAGCATTTT. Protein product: CASSPTANQPQHF.

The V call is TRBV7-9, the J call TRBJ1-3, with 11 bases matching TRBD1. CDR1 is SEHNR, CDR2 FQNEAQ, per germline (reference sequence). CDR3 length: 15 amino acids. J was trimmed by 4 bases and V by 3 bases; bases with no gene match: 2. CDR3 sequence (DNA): TGTGCCAGCAGCTTGGGACAGGGGGAAGGAAACACCATATATTTT. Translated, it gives CASSLGQGEGNTIYF.

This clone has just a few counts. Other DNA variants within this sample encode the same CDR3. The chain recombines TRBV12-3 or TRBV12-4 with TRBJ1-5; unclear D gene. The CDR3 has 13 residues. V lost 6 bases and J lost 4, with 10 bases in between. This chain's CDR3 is CASSPGGNQPQHF. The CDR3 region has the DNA TGTGCCAGCAGCCCAGGAGGGAATCAGCCCCAGCATTTT.

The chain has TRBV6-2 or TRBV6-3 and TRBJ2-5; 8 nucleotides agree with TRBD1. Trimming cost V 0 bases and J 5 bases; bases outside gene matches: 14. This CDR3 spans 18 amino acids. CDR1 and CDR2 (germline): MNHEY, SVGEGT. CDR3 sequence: CASSYSRTGRPFAETQYF. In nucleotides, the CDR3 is TGTGCCAGCAGTTACTCCCGGACAGGGAGGCCTTTTGCGGAGACCCAGTACTTC.

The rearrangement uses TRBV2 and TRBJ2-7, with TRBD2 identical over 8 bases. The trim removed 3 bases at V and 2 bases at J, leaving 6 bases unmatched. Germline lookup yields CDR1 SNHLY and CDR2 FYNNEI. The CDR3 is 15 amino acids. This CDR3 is CASSEMAGGPYEQYF. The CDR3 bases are TGTGCCAGCAGTGAGATGGCGGGGGGTCCCTACGAGCAGTACTTC.

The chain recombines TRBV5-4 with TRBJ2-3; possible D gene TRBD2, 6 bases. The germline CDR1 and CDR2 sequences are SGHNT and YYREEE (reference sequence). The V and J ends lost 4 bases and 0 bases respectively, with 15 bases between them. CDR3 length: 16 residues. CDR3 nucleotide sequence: TGTGCCAGCAGCCGAGGGACTGACCCTAGCACAGATACGCAGTATTTT. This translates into CASSRGTDPSTDTQYF.

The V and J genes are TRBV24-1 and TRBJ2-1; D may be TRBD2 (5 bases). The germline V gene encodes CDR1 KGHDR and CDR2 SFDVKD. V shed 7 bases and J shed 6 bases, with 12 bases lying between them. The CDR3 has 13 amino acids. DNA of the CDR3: TGTGCCACCAGGGCCGGACTGGGCAATGAGCAGTTCTTC. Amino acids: CATRAGLGNEQFF.

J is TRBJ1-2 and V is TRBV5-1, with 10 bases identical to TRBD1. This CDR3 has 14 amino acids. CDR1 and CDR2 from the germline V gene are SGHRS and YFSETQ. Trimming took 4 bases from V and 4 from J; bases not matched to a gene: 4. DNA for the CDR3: TGCGCCAGCAGCACGGACAGGGGGGGCTATGGCTACACCTTC. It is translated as CASSTDRGGYGYTF.

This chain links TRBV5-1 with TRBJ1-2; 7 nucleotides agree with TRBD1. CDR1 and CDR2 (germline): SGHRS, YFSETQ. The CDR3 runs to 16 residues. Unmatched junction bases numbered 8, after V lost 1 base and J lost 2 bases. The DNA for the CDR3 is TGCGCCAGCAGCTTGACCCGACAGGGAGAAAACTATGGCTACACCTTC. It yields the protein CASSLTRQGENYGYTF.

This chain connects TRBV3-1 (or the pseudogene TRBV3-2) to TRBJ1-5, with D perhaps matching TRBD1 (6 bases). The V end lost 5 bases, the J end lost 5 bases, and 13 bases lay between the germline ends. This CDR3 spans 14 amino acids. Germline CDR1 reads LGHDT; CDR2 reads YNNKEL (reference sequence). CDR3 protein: CASSWDNGDQPQHF. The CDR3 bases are TGTGCCAGCAGCTGGGACAACGGGGATCAGCCCCAGCATTTT.

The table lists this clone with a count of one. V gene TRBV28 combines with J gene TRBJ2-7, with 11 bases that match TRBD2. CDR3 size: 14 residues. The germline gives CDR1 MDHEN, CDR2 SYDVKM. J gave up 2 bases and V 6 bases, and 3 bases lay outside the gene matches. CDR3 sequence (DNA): TGTGCCAGCAGGGGGACTAGCGGAGCCTACGAGCAGTACTTC. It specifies CASRGTSGAYEQYF.

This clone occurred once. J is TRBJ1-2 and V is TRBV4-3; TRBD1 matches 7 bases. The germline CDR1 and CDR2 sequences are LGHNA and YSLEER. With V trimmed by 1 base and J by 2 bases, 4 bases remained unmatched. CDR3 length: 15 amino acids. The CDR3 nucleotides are TGCGCCAGCAGCCAAGCGGGACAGCAAAACTATGGCTACACCTTC. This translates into CASSQAGQQNYGYTF.

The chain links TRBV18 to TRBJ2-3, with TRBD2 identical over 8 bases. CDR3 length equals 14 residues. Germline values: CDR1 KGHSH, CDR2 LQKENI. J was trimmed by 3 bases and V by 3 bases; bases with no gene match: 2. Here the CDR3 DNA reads TGTGCCAGCTCACCCGGGACTAGGACAGATACGCAGTATTTT. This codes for CASSPGTRTDTQYF.

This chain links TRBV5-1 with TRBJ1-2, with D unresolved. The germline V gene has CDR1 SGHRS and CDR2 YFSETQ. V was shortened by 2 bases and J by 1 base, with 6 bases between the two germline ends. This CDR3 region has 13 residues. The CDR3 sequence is CASSFGDNYGYTF. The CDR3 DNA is TGCGCCAGCAGCTTTGGAGATAACTATGGCTACACCTTC. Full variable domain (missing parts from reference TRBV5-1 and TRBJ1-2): KAGVTQTPRYLIKTRGQQVTLSCSPISGHRSVSWYQQTPGQGLQFLFEYFSETQRNKGNFPGRFSGRQFSNSRSEMNVSTLELGDSALYLCASSFGDNYGYTFGSGTRLTVV.

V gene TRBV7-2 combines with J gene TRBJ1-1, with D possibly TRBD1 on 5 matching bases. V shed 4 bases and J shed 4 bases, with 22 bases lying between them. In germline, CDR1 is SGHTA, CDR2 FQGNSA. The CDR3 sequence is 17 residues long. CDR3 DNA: TGTGCCAGCAGCTCCTCCCTTCTACAGGACCAGGTCACTGAAGCTTTCTTT. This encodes CASSSSLLQDQVTEAFF.

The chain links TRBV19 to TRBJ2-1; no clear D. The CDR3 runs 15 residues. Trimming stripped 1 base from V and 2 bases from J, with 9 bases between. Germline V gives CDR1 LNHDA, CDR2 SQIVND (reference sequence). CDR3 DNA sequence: TGTGCCAGTAGTATAGCCACGGTTCCCTACAATGAGCAGTTCTTC. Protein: CASSIATVPYNEQFF.

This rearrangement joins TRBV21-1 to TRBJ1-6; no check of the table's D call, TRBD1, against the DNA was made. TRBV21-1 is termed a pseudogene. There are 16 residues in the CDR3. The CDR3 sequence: CASSKALGRVNSPLHF. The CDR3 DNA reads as TGTGCCAGCAGCAAAGCGCTGGGCAGGGTAAATTCACCCCTCCACTTT.

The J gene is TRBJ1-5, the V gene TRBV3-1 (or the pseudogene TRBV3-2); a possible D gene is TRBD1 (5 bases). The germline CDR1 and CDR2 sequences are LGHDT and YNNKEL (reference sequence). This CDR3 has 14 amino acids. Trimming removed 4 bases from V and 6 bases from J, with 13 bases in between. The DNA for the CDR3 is TGTGCCAGCAGCCCTGCGGGGGTGGGTCAGCCCCAGCATTTT. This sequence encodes CASSPAGVGQPQHF.

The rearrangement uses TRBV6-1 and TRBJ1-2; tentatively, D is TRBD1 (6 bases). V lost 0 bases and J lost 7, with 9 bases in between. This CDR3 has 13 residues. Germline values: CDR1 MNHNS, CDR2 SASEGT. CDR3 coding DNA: TGTGCCAGCAGTGAAGCGAGGGGGAGTGGCTACACCTTC. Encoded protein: CASSEARGSGYTF.

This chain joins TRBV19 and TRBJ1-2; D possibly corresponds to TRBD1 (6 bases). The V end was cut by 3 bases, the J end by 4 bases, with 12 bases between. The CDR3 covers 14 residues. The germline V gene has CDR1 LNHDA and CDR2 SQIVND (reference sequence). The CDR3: CASSIAGTPYGYTF. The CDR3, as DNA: TGTGCCAGTAGTATTGCAGGGACACCCTATGGCTACACCTTC. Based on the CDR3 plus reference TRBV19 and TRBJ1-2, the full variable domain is DGGITQSPKYLFRKEGQNVTLSCEQNLNHDAMYWYRQDPGQGLRLIYYSQIVNDFQKGDIAEGYSVSREKKESFPLTVTSAQKNPTAFYLCASSIAGTPYGYTFGSGTRLTVV.

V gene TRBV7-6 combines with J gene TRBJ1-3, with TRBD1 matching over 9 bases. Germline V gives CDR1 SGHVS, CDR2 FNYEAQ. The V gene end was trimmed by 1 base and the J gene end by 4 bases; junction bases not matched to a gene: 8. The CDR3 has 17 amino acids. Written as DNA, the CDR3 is TGTGCCAGCAGCTTAGAAGCCCCGGGACAGGGAGGAAACACCATATATTTT. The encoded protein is CASSLEAPGQGGNTIYF. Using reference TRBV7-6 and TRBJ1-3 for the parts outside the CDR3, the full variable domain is GAGVSQSPRYKVTKRGQDVALRCDPISGHVSLYWYRQALGQGPEFLTYFNYEAQQDKSGLPNDRFSAERPEGSISTLTIQRTEQRDSAMYRCASSLEAPGQGGNTIYFGEGSWLTVV.

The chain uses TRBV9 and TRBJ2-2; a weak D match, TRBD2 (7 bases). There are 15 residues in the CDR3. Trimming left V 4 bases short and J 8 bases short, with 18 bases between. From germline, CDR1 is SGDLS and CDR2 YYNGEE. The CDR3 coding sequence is TGTGCCAGCAGCATTCGAGGGGGGGCCCAAGGGGAGCTGTTTTTT. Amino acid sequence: CASSIRGGAQGELFF.

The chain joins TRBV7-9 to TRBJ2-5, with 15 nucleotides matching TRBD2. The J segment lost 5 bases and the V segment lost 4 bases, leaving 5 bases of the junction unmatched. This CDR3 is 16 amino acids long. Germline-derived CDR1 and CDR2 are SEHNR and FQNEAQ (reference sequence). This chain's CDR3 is CASSWGLAGGVETQYF. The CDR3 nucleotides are TGTGCCAGCAGCTGGGGACTAGCGGGAGGTGTTGAGACCCAGTACTTC. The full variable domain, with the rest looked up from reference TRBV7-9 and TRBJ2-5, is DTGVSQNPRHKITKRGQNVTFRCDPISEHNRLYWYRQTLGQGPEFLTYFQNEAQLEKSRLLSDRFSAERPKGSFSTLEIQRTEQGDSAMYLCASSWGLAGGVETQYFGPGTRLLVL.

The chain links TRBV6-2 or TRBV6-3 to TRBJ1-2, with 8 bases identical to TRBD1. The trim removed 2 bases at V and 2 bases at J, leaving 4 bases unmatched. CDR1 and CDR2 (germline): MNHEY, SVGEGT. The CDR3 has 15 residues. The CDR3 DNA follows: TGTGCCAGCAGTTACGGGCAGGGGGCGAACTATGGCTACACCTTC. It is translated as CASSYGQGANYGYTF.

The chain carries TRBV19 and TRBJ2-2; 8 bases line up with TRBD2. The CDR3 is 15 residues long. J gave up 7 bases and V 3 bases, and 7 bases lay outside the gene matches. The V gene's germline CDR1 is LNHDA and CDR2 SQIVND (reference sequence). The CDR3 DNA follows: TGTGCCAGTAGTATCGGGGGGGTCCCGTTCGGGGAGCTGTTTTTT. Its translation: CASSIGGVPFGELFF.

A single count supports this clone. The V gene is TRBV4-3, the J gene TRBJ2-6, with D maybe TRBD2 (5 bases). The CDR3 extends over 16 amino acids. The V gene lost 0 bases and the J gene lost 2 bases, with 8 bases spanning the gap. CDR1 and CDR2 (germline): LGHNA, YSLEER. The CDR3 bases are TGCGCCAGCAGCCAAGAAAGAGGGACTGGGGCCAACGTCCTGACTTTC. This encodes CASSQERGTGANVLTF.